Listed below are T cell receptor beta chains from one sample, sequenced in a study of CD8+ T cells in alopecia areata. Repertoires were generated with immunoSEQ multiplex PCR, while TCRdb's copy carries only in-frame clones and drops some. This sample carries some 180,000 clones, about 56% of them seen once, and the ten largest clones take around 5%. Sample: CD8+ T cells sorted from blood. Receptors were obtained from a human donor in good health. The CDR3 runs from the conserved cysteine through the conserved F or W. The order of the fields is clone size, D gene, V gene, J gene, CDR3 protein, CDR3 DNA. D genes are given only for firm matches. The size of a clone is reported for some rows only, either as once, few or many, or as a class for expanded clones.

size: NA; D: NA; V: TRBV29-1; J: TRBJ2-7; CDR3: CSVEDRGGREQYF; DNA: TGCAGCGTTGAAGATAGGGGGGGCAGGGAGCAGTACTTC
size: NA; D: NA; V: TRBV9; J: TRBJ1-3; CDR3: CASSVDRSVGNTIYF; DNA: TGTGCCAGCAGCGTGGACCGGAGTGTAGGAAACACCATATATTTT
size: few; D: NA; V: TRBV30; J: TRBJ2-1; CDR3: CAWSDGADEQFF; DNA: TGTGCCTGGAGTGATGGGGCCGATGAGCAGTTCTTC
size: NA; D: NA; V: TRBV29-1; J: TRBJ2-1; CDR3: CSVELGNEQFF; DNA: TGCAGCGTTGAGCTGGGCAATGAGCAGTTCTTC
size: NA; D: TRBD2; V: TRBV29-1; J: TRBJ2-3; CDR3: CSVETSGGKKAPTDTQYF; DNA: TGCAGCGTTGAGACTAGCGGAGGAAAAAAGGCCCCCACAGATACGCAGTATTTT
size: NA; D: TRBD1; V: TRBV27; J: TRBJ2-5; CDR3: CASSLLGQAQETQYF; DNA: TGTGCCAGCAGTTTATTGGGACAGGCGCAAGAGACCCAGTACTTC
size: NA; D: NA; V: TRBV4-1; J: TRBJ1-2; CDR3: CASSQADGLDYGYTF; DNA: TGCGCCAGCAGCCAAGCGGACGGGTTGGACTATGGCTACACCTTC
size: NA; D: NA; V: TRBV27; J: TRBJ2-7; CDR3: CASSATVTYEQYF; DNA: TGTGCCAGCAGTGCGACAGTCACCTACGAGCAGTACTTC
size: NA; D: TRBD1; V: TRBV5-6; J: TRBJ1-2; CDR3: CASSLAPDRGPYGYTF; DNA: TGTGCCAGCAGCTTGGCCCCGGACAGGGGGCCCTATGGCTACACCTTC
size: NA; D: NA; V: TRBV29-1; J: TRBJ1-2; CDR3: CSVDVRFGVYGYTF; DNA: TGCAGCGTTGATGTCAGGTTTGGGGTCTATGGCTACACCTTC
size: few; D: TRBD1; V: TRBV10-2; J: TRBJ2-2; CDR3: CASGWTGNTGELFF; DNA: TGCGCCAGCGGCTGGACAGGGAACACCGGGGAGCTGTTTTTT
size: NA; D: NA; V: TRBV20-1; J: TRBJ1-2; CDR3: CSASAGPWYF; DNA: TGCAGTGCTTCGGCAGGACCGTGGTATTTC
size: NA; D: NA; V: TRBV4-1; J: TRBJ2-5; CDR3: CASSQGSRRTQETQYF; DNA: TGCGCCAGCAGCCAAGGGTCTCGGCGGACCCAAGAGACCCAGTACTTC
size: once; D: NA; V: TRBV30; J: TRBJ1-5; CDR3: CAWSQGNQPQHF; DNA: TGTGCCTGGAGTCAGGGGAATCAGCCCCAGCATTTT
size: few; D: NA; V: TRBV19; J: TRBJ1-1; CDR3: CASGAIRRTEAFF; DNA: TGTGCCAGTGGAGCGATCAGGAGAACTGAAGCTTTCTTT
size: NA; D: NA; V: TRBV7-2; J: TRBJ1-2; CDR3: CASSLSGDYGYTF; DNA: TGTGCCAGCAGCTTGTCCGGCGACTATGGCTACACCTTC
size: NA; D: NA; V: TRBV6-1; J: TRBJ2-3; CDR3: CASSRAPYTDTQYF; DNA: TGTGCCAGCTCTAGGGCACCATACACAGATACGCAGTATTTT
size: NA; D: TRBD1; V: TRBV7-6; J: TRBJ1-2; CDR3: CASSRTGNYTF; DNA: TGTGCCAGCAGCCGGACAGGCAACTACACCTTC
size: NA; D: NA; V: TRBV27; J: TRBJ2-5; CDR3: CASSLGANQETQYF; DNA: TGTGCCAGCAGCTTGGGGGCCAACCAAGAGACCCAGTACTTC
size: NA; D: NA; V: TRBV27; J: TRBJ2-7; CDR3: CASSLVSGNSYEQYF; DNA: TGTGCCAGCAGTTTAGTGTCGGGAAATAGCTACGAGCAGTACTTC
size: few; D: NA; V: TRBV15; J: TRBJ2-7; CDR3: CATSHTGSYEQYF; DNA: TGTGCCACCAGCCATACCGGGAGCTACGAGCAGTACTTC
size: NA; D: TRBD1; V: TRBV30; J: TRBJ2-3; CDR3: CAWSAGQGDTQYF; DNA: TGTGCCTGGAGTGCCGGACAGGGAGATACGCAGTATTTT
size: NA; D: NA; V: TRBV7-6; J: TRBJ1-1; CDR3: CASSLVPGANTEAFF; DNA: TGTGCCAGCAGCTTAGTGCCGGGGGCTAACACTGAAGCTTTCTTT
size: NA; D: NA; V: TRBV6-5; J: TRBJ2-7; CDR3: CASSPASSYEQYF; DNA: TGTGCCAGCAGCCCAGCCAGCTCCTACGAGCAGTACTTC
size: NA; D: NA; V: TRBV15; J: TRBJ1-4; CDR3: CATSPGSSEKLFF; DNA: TGTGCCACCAGCCCTGGCAGCTCCGAAAAACTGTTTTTT
size: NA; D: NA; V: TRBV7-8; J: TRBJ1-1; CDR3: CASSLEFLSEAFF; DNA: TGTGCCAGCAGCTTAGAGTTTCTCAGTGAAGCTTTCTTT
size: NA; D: NA; V: TRBV27; J: TRBJ2-2; CDR3: CASSWRRGTGELFF; DNA: TGTGCCAGCAGTTGGCGTAGAGGCACCGGGGAGCTGTTTTTT
size: NA; D: NA; V: TRBV4-1; J: TRBJ1-2; CDR3: CASSQGLGSYGYTF; DNA: TGCGCCAGCAGCCAAGGGCTGGGAAGCTATGGCTACACCTTC
size: few; D: NA; V: TRBV5-6; J: TRBJ2-7; CDR3: CASSFSYEQYF; DNA: TGTGCCAGCAGCTTTTCCTACGAGCAGTACTTC
size: NA; D: NA; V: TRBV5-6; J: TRBJ1-3; CDR3: CASSPWTGSSGNTIYF; DNA: TGTGCCAGCAGCCCCTGGACGGGAAGCTCTGGAAACACCATATATTTT
size: few; D: NA; V: TRBV7-9; J: TRBJ1-1; CDR3: CASSLQGLTEAFF; DNA: TGTGCCAGCAGCTTACAGGGTCTGACTGAAGCTTTCTTT
size: NA; D: NA; V: TRBV12-5; J: TRBJ1-1; CDR3: CASAMDSVETEAFF; DNA: TGTGCTAGTGCTATGGACAGCGTTGAGACTGAAGCTTTCTTT
size: NA; D: NA; V: TRBV2; J: TRBJ2-5; CDR3: CASSDSRETQYF; DNA: TGTGCCAGCAGTGATTCGAGGGAGACCCAGTACTTC
size: few; D: TRBD2; V: TRBV6-6; J: TRBJ2-7; CDR3: CASTPAGGGVWEQYF; DNA: TGTGCCAGCACCCCGGCGGGAGGGGGCGTGTGGGAGCAGTACTTC
size: few; D: NA; V: TRBV4-1; J: TRBJ2-5; CDR3: CAAQTQYF; DNA: TGCGCCGCTCAGACCCAGTACTTC
size: few; D: NA; V: TRBV6-5; J: TRBJ1-6; CDR3: CASSPGGEDSPLHF; DNA: TGTGCCAGCAGTCCGGGGGGCGAGGATTCACCCCTCCACTTT
size: NA; D: NA; V: TRBV2; J: TRBJ2-1; CDR3: CADEGAAYNEQFF; DNA: TGTGCCGATGAGGGAGCAGCTTACAATGAGCAGTTCTTC
size: few; D: TRBD1; V: TRBV5-6; J: TRBJ2-4; CDR3: CASSLGTGGGIQYF; DNA: TGTGCCAGCAGCTTAGGGACAGGGGGTGGCATTCAGTACTTC
size: NA; D: NA; V: TRBV29-1; J: TRBJ2-2; CDR3: CSVEDNRAFTGELFF; DNA: TGCAGCGTTGAAGATAACCGAGCATTTACCGGGGAGCTGTTTTTT
size: NA; D: NA; V: TRBV5-1; J: TRBJ2-1; CDR3: CASSWTGASSYNEQFF; DNA: TGCGCCAGCAGCTGGACGGGGGCCAGCTCCTACAATGAGCAGTTCTTC
size: NA; D: NA; V: TRBV13; J: TRBJ2-3; CDR3: CASSSGPDTQYF; DNA: TGTGCCAGCAGCTCAGGCCCAGATACGCAGTATTTT